This T cell receptor (beta chain) was obtained from a study of blood T cell repertoires in COVID-19 (dated by TCRdb to 2020 to 2022). Context from the whole study: Collaborator samples came from the United States, Italy and Spain and covered acute and convalescent phases of COVID-19. The repertoires were released in a freely available public database intended as a resource for research on the immune response to SARS-CoV-2. HLA class I and class II types, where available, came from metadata supplied by the sample provider rather than from assay-based typing. The prospective study material was composed of cDNA or gDNA derived from T cells, B-cell-depleted T cells, or PBMCs. Samples came from the ongoing ImmuneRACE study (first 160 participants) plus 1,254 subjects from 6 global collaborators. The dataset comprised deeply sampled blood TCRbeta repertoires from subjects exposed to, actively infected with, or recovered from COVID-19. A de-identified subject ID, COVID-19 status, age in years and sex were almost always included in the sample metadata.

Overall results and qualifications from the work: How much clinical and demographic metadata was included differed by source and by participant, and the metadata was provided uncurated.

As to this clone: Its antigen target is currently unknown. Within one base of it there is no much larger clone, and no base qualities were kept. Other DNA sequences in the same sample also yield this CDR3.

TCRbeta CDR3 regions were amplified from genomic DNA using the immunoSEQ Assay, a bias-controlled multiplex PCR. The paper's processing steps were these. Within the assay, amplification of reference gene primers was used to estimate how many nucleated cells each sample contained. To quantify the absolute abundance of each unique TCRbeta CDR3 rearrangement, sequence reads were collapsed and filtered. For each sample, productive Simpson clonality was calculated as the square root of Simpson's diversity index across productive rearrangements. Sourced from immuneACCESS, this table was stored by TCRdb with only in-frame sequences that have V and J called. A share of the clones is absent; for the studies checked, an unresolved V gene accounts for under half, and the remainder has no known explanation. The DNA gave D and trimming, while V, J and clone size come from that table. The sample contains over 150,000 clones, 70% to 85% of them found a single time. The ten biggest clones cover about 31% of the sample.

The collaborating institutions used their own protocols to collect whole blood in K2EDTA tubes. Collaborator samples were shipped for TCRbeta analysis as frozen whole blood, isolated PBMCs, or DNA extracted from either sample type. Cut back by 0 bases and 2 bases, the V and J ends lie 9 bases apart. The CDR3 numbers 14 residues from cysteine through phenylalanine. Only the CDR3 DNA is retained, 42 bases long and in frame from the first base. The germline V gene specifies SGHRS as CDR1 and YFSETQ as CDR2. The chain uses TRBV5-1 and TRBJ2-7; TRBD2 could be the D gene, as 6 bases match. This clonotype was obtained from a woman aged 55-69 years with acute or convalescent COVID-19. The sample comprised peripheral blood. The CDR3 region reads CASSLVAGTYEQYF. The DNA is as follows: TGCGCCAGCAGCTTGGTGGCGGGGACCTACGAGCAGTACTTC.